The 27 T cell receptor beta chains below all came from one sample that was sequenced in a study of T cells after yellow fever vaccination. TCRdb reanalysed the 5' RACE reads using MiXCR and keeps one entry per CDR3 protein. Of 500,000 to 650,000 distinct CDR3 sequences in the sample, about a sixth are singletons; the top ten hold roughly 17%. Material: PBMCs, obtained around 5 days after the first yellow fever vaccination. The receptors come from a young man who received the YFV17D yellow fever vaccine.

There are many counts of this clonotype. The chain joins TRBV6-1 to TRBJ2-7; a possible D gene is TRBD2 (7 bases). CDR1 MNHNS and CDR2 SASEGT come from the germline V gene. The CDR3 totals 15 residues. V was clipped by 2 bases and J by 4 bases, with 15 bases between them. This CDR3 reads CASSERGGRGYEQYF. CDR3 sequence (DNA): TGTGCCAGCAGTGAAAGGGGGGGCCGGGGATACGAGCAGTACTTC.

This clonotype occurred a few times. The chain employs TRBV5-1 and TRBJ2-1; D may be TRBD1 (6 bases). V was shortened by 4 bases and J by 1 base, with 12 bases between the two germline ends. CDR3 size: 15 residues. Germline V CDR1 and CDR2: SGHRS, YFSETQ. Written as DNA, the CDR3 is TGCGCCAGCAGCCGGTACAGGGAATCCTACAATGAGCAGTTCTTC. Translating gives CASSRYRESYNEQFF. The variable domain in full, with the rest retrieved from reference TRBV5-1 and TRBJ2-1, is KAGVTQTPRYLIKTRGQQVTLSCSPISGHRSVSWYQQTPGQGLQFLFEYFSETQRNKGNFPGRFSGRQFSNSRSEMNVSTLELGDSALYLCASSRYRESYNEQFFGPGTRLTVL.

CDR3 bases: TGCGCCAGCAGCTTCCATCAGACAGGGGAAGAGACCCAGTACTTC. Amino acids: CASSFHQTGEETQYF. The chain carries TRBV4-1 and TRBJ2-5, with 8 bases matching TRBD1. V was pared by 5 bases and J by 3 bases, with 8 bases of the junction left unmatched. Germline V lookup: CDR1 MGHRA, CDR2 YSYEKL. The CDR3 is 15 amino acids.

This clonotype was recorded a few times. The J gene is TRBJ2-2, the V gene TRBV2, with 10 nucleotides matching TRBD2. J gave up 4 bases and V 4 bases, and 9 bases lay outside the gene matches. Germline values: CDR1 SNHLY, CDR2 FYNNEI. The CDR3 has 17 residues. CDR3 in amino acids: CASSVSSGGRGTGELFF. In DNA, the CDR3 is TGTGCCAGCAGTGTCTCTAGCGGGGGACGGGGCACCGGGGAGCTGTTTTTT.

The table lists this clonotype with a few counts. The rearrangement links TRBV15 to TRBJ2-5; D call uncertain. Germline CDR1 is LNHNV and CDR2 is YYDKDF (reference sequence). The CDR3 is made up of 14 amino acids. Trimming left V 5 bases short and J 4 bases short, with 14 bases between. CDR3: CATSGETPRETQYF. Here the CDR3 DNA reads TGTGCCACCAGCGGGGAAACACCCCGAGAGACCCAGTACTTC.

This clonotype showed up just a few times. The CDR3 spells CASSPDSHRVRYEQYV. CDR3 in DNA: TGTGCCAGCTCACCCGATTCCCACAGGGTTAGGTACGAGCAGTACGTC. The chain uses TRBV18 and TRBJ2-7; a weak D match, TRBD1 (6 bases). CDR3 length equals 16 residues. In germline, CDR1 is KGHSH, CDR2 LQKENI. Trimming removed 3 bases at V and 4 bases at J, with 19 bases between.

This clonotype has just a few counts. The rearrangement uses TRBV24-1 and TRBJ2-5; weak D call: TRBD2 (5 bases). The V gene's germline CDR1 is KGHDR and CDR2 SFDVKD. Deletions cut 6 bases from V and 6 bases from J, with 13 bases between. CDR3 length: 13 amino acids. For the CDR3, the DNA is TGTGCCACCAGTTCGCCACCGGGAAAGACCCAGTACTTC. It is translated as CATSSPPGKTQYF.

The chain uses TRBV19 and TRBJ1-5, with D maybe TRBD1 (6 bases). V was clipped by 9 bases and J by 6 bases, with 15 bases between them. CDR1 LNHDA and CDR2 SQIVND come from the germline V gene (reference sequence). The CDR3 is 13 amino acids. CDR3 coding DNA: TGTGCCAGCCGCGGGGGGGCTGGTCAGCCCCAGCATTTT. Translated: CASRGGAGQPQHF.

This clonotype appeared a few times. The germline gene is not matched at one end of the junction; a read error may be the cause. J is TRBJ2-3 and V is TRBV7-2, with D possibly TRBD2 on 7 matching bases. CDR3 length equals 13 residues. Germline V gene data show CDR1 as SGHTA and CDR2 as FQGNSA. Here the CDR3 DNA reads TGTGCCAGCGAGGGGGGGGGCACGGATACGCAGTATTTT. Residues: CASEGGGTDTQYF.

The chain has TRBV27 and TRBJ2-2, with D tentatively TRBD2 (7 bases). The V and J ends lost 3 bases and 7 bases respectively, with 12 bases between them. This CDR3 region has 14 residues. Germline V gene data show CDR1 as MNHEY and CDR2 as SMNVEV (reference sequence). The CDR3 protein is CASSFGGGLGELFF. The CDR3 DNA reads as TGTGCCAGCAGTTTTGGGGGGGGCCTCGGGGAGCTGTTTTTT.

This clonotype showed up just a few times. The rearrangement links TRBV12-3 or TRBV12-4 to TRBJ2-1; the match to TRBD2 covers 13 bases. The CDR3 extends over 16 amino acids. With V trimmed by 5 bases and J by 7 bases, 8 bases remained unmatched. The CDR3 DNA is TGTGCCAGCAGTGGACTAGCGGGGGCCTACCCGAATGAGCAGTTCTTC. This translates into CASSGLAGAYPNEQFF.

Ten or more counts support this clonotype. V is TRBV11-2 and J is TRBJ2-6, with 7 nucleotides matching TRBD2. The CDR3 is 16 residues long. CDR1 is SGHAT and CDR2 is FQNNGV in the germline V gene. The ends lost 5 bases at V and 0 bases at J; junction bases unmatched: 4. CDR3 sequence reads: CASSPGGNSGANVLTF. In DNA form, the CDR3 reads TGTGCCAGCAGCCCCGGGGGGAACTCTGGGGCCAACGTCCTGACTTTC.

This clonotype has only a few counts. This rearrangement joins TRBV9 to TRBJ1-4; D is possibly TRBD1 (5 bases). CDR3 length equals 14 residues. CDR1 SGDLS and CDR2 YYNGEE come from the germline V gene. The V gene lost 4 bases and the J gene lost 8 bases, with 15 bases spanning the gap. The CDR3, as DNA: TGTGCCAGCAGCCCTGGGACGCGGGGGGAAAAACTGTTTTTT. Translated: CASSPGTRGEKLFF.

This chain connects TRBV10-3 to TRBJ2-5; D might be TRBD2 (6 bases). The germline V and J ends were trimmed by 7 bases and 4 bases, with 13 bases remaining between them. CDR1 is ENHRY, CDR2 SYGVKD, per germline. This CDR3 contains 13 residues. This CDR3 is CAIKPQGGETQYF. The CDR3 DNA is TGTGCCATCAAGCCCCAGGGAGGAGAGACCCAGTACTTC.

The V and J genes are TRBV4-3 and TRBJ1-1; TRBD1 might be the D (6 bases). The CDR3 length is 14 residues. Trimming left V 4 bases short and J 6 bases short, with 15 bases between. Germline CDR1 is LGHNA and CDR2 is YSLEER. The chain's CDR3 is CASSPKTGIAEAFF. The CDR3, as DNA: TGCGCCAGCAGCCCAAAGACAGGAATAGCTGAAGCTTTCTTT.

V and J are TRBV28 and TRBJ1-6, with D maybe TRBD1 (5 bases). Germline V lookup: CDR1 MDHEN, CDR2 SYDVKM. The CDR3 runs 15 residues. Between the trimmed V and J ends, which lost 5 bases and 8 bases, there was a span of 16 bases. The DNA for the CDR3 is TGTGCCAGCAGTCCCGCTTCAGGGATCTATTCACCCCTCCACTTT. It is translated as CASSPASGIYSPLHF. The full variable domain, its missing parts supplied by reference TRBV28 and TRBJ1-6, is DVKVTQSSRYLVKRTGEKVFLECVQDMDHENMFWYRQDPGLGLRLIYFSYDVKMKEKGDIPEGYSVSREKKERFSLILESASTNQTSMYLCASSPASGIYSPLHFGNGTRLTVT.

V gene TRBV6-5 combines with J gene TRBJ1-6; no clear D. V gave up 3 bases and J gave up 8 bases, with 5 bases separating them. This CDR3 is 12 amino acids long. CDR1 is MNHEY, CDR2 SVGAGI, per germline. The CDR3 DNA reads TGTGCCAGCAGTTATCCCGATTCACCCCTCCACTTT. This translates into CASSYPDSPLHF.

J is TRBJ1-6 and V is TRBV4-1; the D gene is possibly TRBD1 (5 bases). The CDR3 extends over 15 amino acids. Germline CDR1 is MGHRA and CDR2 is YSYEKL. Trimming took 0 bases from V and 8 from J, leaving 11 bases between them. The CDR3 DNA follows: TGCGCCAGCAGCCAAGACTCGACAGCACATTCACCCCTCCACTTT. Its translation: CASSQDSTAHSPLHF.

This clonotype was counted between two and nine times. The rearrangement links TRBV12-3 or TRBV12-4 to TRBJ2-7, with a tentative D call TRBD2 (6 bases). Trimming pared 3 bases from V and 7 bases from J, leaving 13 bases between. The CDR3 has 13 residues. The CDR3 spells CASSFRRGDEQYF. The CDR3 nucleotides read TGTGCCAGCAGTTTCCGGCGGGGAGATGAGCAGTACTTC.

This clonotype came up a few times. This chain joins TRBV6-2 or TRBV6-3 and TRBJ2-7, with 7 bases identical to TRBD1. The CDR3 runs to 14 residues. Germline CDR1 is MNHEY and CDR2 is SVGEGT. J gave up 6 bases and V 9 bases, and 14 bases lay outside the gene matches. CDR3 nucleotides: TGTGCCAGTTCCCCCGGGACAGACGTGGGCGAGCAGTACGTC. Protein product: CASSPGTDVGEQYV.

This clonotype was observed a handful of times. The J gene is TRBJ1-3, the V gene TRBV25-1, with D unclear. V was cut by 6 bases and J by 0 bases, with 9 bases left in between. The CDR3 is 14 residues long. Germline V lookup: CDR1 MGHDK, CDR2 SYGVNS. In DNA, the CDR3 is TGTGCCAGCAGCGCCACGAGCTCTGGAAACACCATATATTTT. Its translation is CASSATSSGNTIYF.

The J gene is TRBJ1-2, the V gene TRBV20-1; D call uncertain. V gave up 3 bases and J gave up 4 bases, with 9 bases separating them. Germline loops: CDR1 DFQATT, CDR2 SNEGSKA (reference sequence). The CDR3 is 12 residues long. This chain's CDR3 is CSARGDFYGYTF. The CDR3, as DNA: TGCAGTGCTAGGGGTGATTTCTATGGCTACACCTTC.

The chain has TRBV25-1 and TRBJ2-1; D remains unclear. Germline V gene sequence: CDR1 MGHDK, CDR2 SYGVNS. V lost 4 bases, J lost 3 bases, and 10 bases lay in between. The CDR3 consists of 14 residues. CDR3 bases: TGTGCCAGCAGTGGGGCTAGTCTCTACAATGAGCAGTTCTTC. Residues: CASSGASLYNEQFF.

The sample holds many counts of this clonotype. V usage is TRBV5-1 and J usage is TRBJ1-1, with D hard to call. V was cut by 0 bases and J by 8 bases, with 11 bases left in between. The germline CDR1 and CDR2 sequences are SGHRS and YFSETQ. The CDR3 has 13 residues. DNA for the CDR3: TGCGCCAGCAGCTTGGGTGACGCCAACGAAGCTTTCTTT. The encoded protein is CASSLGDANEAFF.

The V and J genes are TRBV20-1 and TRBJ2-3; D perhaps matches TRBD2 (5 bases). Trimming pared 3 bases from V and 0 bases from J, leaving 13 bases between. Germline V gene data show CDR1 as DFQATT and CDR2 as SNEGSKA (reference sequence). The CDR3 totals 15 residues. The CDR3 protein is CSARGNPGSTDTQYF. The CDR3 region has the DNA TGCAGTGCTAGGGGGAATCCGGGAAGCACAGATACGCAGTATTTT.

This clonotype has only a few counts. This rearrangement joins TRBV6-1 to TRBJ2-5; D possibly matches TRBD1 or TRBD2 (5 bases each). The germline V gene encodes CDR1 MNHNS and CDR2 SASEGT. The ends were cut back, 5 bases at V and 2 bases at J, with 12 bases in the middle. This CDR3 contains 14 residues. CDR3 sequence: CASSPGRQQETQYF. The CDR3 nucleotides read TGTGCCAGCAGTCCGGGACGTCAACAAGAGACCCAGTACTTC.

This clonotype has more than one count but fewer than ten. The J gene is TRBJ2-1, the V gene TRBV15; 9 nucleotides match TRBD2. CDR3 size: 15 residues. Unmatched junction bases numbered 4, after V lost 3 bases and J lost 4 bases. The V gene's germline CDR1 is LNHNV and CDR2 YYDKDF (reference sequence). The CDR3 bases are TGTGCCACCAGCAGTGACCTAGCGGGATACAATGAGCAGTTCTTC. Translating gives CATSSDLAGYNEQFF. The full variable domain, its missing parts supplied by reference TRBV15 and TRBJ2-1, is DAMVIQNPRYQVTQFGKPVTLSCSQTLNHNVMYWYQQKSSQAPKLLFHYYDKDFNNEADTPDNFQSRRPNTSFCFLDIRSPGLGDTAMYLCATSSDLAGYNEQFFGPGTRLTVL.